The 23 T cell receptor beta chains listed next were all sequenced from one sample in a study of blood T cell repertoires in COVID-19. Some clones are missing from TCRdb's copy, which holds only in-frame ones; the method was immunoSEQ multiplex PCR. In the table there are over 60,000 clones, roughly 82% of which are singletons. The sequenced material came from peripheral blood. The receptors were gathered from a human donor in a cohort sampled during active COVID-19.

This clone has a single count. V is TRBV5-1 and J is TRBJ2-7, with D hard to call. Germline-derived CDR1 and CDR2 are SGHRS and YFSETQ. CDR3 length: 14 residues. V lost 2 bases and J 6 bases, leaving 15 bases between the germline ends. The CDR3 DNA follows: TGCGCCAGCAGCTTTGGGCCCCCCTTGGCCGAGCAGTACTTC. It specifies CASSFGPPLAEQYF.

This chain joins TRBV27 and TRBJ1-2, with D perhaps TRBD1 (6 bases). Trimming took 6 bases from V and 2 from J, leaving 16 bases between them. Germline CDR1 MNHEY, CDR2 SMNVEV (reference sequence). The length of the CDR3 is 15 residues. The CDR3 region has the DNA TGTGCCAGCAGCCCCGACCGGGACACAAACTATGGCTACACCTTC. It encodes CASSPDRDTNYGYTF.

The chain uses TRBV9 and TRBJ2-5, with 9 bases aligning to TRBD2. V gave up 3 bases and J gave up 4 bases; unmatched junction bases: 4. CDR1 SGDLS and CDR2 YYNGEE come from the germline V gene. The CDR3 is made up of 14 amino acids. The CDR3 DNA reads TGTGCCAGCAGCGCAGGACTAGCGCCAGAGACCCAGTACTTC. It translates to CASSAGLAPETQYF.

There are a few counts of this clone. The CDR3 DNA reads as TGTGCCAGTAGTCCGCAGCGGGACACTGAAGCTTTCTTT. Translation: CASSPQRDTEAFF. The chain has TRBV19 and TRBJ1-1; unclear D gene. Per germline, CDR1 LNHDA and CDR2 SQIVND (reference sequence). V was clipped by 5 bases and J by 3 bases, with 10 bases between them. The CDR3 is 13 amino acids. Full variable domain (rest looked up from reference TRBV19 and TRBJ1-1): DGGITQSPKYLFRKEGQNVTLSCEQNLNHDAMYWYRQDPGQGLRLIYYSQIVNDFQKGDIAEGYSVSREKKESFPLTVTSAQKNPTAFYLCASSPQRDTEAFFGQGTRLTVV.

The chain carries TRBV25-1 and TRBJ1-4, with a possible D match to TRBD1 (5 bases). The CDR3 runs to 15 residues. V lost 4 bases and J lost 0, with 9 bases in between. Looked up from germline, CDR1 is MGHDK and CDR2 is SYGVNS. CDR3 sequence (DNA): TGTGCCAGCAGTGCGGTAGGGGCAACTAATGAAAAACTGTTTTTT. Protein sequence: CASSAVGATNEKLFF.

The rearrangement links TRBV29-1 to TRBJ1-1; TRBD1 might be the D (6 bases). The CDR3 sequence is 12 residues long. The germline V gene has CDR1 SQVTM and CDR2 ANQGSEA. V was cut by 4 bases and J by 7 bases, with 13 bases left in between. The CDR3 reads CSVGPGAFEAFF. As DNA, the CDR3 is TGCAGCGTTGGTCCAGGGGCCTTTGAAGCTTTCTTT.

This chain connects TRBV4-1 to TRBJ1-4; no reliable D call. Germline loops: CDR1 MGHRA, CDR2 YSYEKL. CDR3 length equals 13 residues. V was cut by 5 bases and J by 7 bases, with 11 bases left in between. This CDR3 reads CASSTAVGEKLFF. As DNA, the CDR3 is TGCGCCAGCAGCACTGCGGTAGGTGAAAAACTGTTTTTT.

Here the CDR3 reads CASRLGPWDQPQHF. The CDR3 DNA reads as TGTGCCAGCAGATTGGGCCCCTGGGATCAGCCCCAGCATTTT. The chain carries TRBV6-5 and TRBJ1-5; no firm D call. The CDR3 length is 14 residues. V dropped 6 bases and J dropped 5 bases, with 14 bases sitting between them. Per the germline V gene, CDR1 is MNHEY and CDR2 is SVGAGI.

CDR3 residues: CASSRLAGTDTDTQYF. The CDR3 DNA is TGTGCCAGCAGCCGACTAGCGGGGACTGACACAGATACGCAGTATTTT. The chain is built from TRBV5-4 and TRBJ2-3; 11 bases fit TRBD2. The CDR3 spans 16 residues. V lost 4 bases, J lost 2 bases, and 6 bases stayed unmatched. CDR1 is SGHNT, CDR2 YYREEE, per germline (reference sequence).

J is TRBJ1-3 and V is TRBV19, with a tentative D call TRBD1 (5 bases). The CDR3 totals 16 residues. V gave up 5 bases and J gave up 1 base, with 15 bases separating them. The germline CDR1 and CDR2 sequences are LNHDA and SQIVND (reference sequence). The CDR3 DNA follows: TGTGCCAGTAGTCTCACGGGACTTACGTCTGGAAACACCATATATTTT. As protein: CASSLTGLTSGNTIYF.

This clone was observed a few times. The chain recombines TRBV5-1 with TRBJ1-6; possibly TRBD1 for D (6 bases). The V and J ends lost 0 bases and 7 bases respectively, with 11 bases between them. The CDR3 is 15 amino acids. CDR1 and CDR2 (germline): SGHRS, YFSETQ. The CDR3 region is CASSLGDMGNSPLHF. In DNA form, the CDR3 reads TGCGCCAGCAGCTTGGGGGACATGGGGAATTCACCCCTCCACTTT. Based on the CDR3 plus reference TRBV5-1 and TRBJ1-6, the full variable domain is KAGVTQTPRYLIKTRGQQVTLSCSPISGHRSVSWYQQTPGQGLQFLFEYFSETQRNKGNFPGRFSGRQFSNSRSEMNVSTLELGDSALYLCASSLGDMGNSPLHFGNGTRLTVT.

The chain has TRBV28 and TRBJ1-5, with 8 bases that match TRBD1. Germline V gene sequence: CDR1 MDHEN, CDR2 SYDVKM. This CDR3 is 15 amino acids long. V shed 5 bases and J 2 bases; nucleotides not matched to a gene: 5. CDR3 loop: CASSDRGVGNQPQHF. CDR3 coding DNA: TGTGCCAGCAGTGACAGGGGCGTCGGCAATCAGCCCCAGCATTTT.

In its sample, this clone was seen a few times. This chain links TRBV7-9 with TRBJ1-6; TRBD1 matches at 9 bases. This CDR3 has 15 amino acids. Per the germline V gene, CDR1 is SEHNR and CDR2 is FQNEAQ (reference sequence). The V and J ends lost 0 bases and 9 bases, in that order; junction bases with no gene match: 3. CDR3 DNA sequence: TGTGCCAGCAGCTTAGCCGGGGACAGGGTTTCACCCCTCCACTTT. It is translated as CASSLAGDRVSPLHF.

The rearrangement joins TRBV7-8 to TRBJ2-3, with D unclear. From germline, CDR1 is SGHVS and CDR2 FQNEAQ. The CDR3 is made up of 13 amino acids. The V and J ends lost 0 bases and 10 bases respectively, with 11 bases between them. The chain's CDR3 is CASSLAPETAQYF. The CDR3 bases are TGTGCCAGCAGCTTAGCCCCCGAAACGGCGCAGTATTTT.

This clone was seen only once. The chain uses TRBV6-5 and TRBJ1-1, with 7 nucleotides matching TRBD1. Germline loops: CDR1 MNHEY, CDR2 SVGAGI. J gave up 1 base and V 0 bases, and 2 bases lay outside the gene matches. This CDR3 contains 15 residues. The CDR3 protein is CASSYSTGKNTEAFF. In DNA, the CDR3 is TGTGCCAGCAGTTACTCGACAGGGAAGAACACTGAAGCTTTCTTT.

CDR3 residues: CASTPGGGAGGYTF. The CDR3 coding sequence is TGTGCCAGTACCCCAGGAGGGGGGGCTGGCGGCTACACCTTC. The chain is built from TRBV19 and TRBJ1-2, with D possibly matching TRBD1 (6 bases). Trimming left V 7 bases short and J 8 bases short, with 20 bases between. This CDR3 has 14 amino acids. In germline, CDR1 is LNHDA, CDR2 SQIVND (reference sequence).

V is TRBV2 and J is TRBJ1-2; TRBD1 matches at 9 bases. The junction had 3 bases not matched to a gene; V was cut back by 6 bases and J by 4 bases. Per germline, CDR1 SNHLY and CDR2 FYNNEI. The CDR3 totals 13 residues. The CDR3 DNA reads as TGTGCCAGCAGGGGACAGGGAAGCTATGGCTACACCTTC. This gives the protein CASRGQGSYGYTF.

This chain joins TRBV12-3 or TRBV12-4 and TRBJ1-2; D is perhaps TRBD1 (5 bases). The CDR3 has 13 amino acids. Trimming pared 7 bases from V and 5 bases from J, leaving 14 bases between. The CDR3 DNA reads as TGTGCCAGCACCAAGACAGTGACTTATGGCTACACCTTC. Translated: CASTKTVTYGYTF.

The chain joins TRBV29-1 to TRBJ1-4, with TRBD1 matching over 7 bases. Per germline, CDR1 SQVTM and CDR2 ANQGSEA. The CDR3 runs 14 residues. V gave up 4 bases and J gave up 5 bases; unmatched junction bases: 7. The CDR3: CSVARQGGNEKLFF. In nucleotides, the CDR3 is TGCAGCGTTGCGAGACAGGGTGGGAATGAAAAACTGTTTTTT.

The CDR3: CASSSGQGLGAFF. The CDR3 DNA sequence: TGTGCCAGCAGCTCGGGACAGGGCCTTGGGGCTTTCTTT. This chain uses TRBV7-8 with TRBJ1-1, with TRBD1 identical over 9 bases. CDR1 SGHVS and CDR2 FQNEAQ come from the germline V gene. CDR3 length equals 13 residues. Unmatched junction bases numbered 8, after V lost 4 bases and J lost 11 bases.

This clone was seen only a few times. This sequence joins TRBV2 and TRBJ2-1; 13 nucleotides agree with TRBD2. The germline gives CDR1 SNHLY, CDR2 FYNNEI. The CDR3 sequence is 17 residues long. Germline trimming cut 6 bases from V and 7 bases from J; bases unmatched to any gene: 12. CDR3 sequence reads: CASRGEVGLAGANEQFF. CDR3 DNA: TGTGCCAGCAGAGGAGAAGTAGGACTAGCGGGAGCAAATGAGCAGTTCTTC.

This clone was seen once. The chain combines TRBV7-9 with TRBJ2-5; 7 nucleotides line up with TRBD1. Germline lookup yields CDR1 SEHNR and CDR2 FQNEAQ (reference sequence). J lost 5 bases, V lost 8 bases, and 8 bases had no gene match. The CDR3 spans 13 residues. The CDR3 DNA reads TGTGCCAGCGGAGTGACAGGGTTGGAGACCCAGTACTTC. Protein product: CASGVTGLETQYF.

The chain has TRBV12-3 or TRBV12-4 and TRBJ2-5, with a possible D match to TRBD2 (5 bases). The ends were cut back, 7 bases at V and 7 bases at J, with 10 bases in the middle. The CDR3 runs 11 residues. The CDR3 nucleotides read TGTGCCAGCACCCTACTAGGGACCCAGTACTTC. As protein: CASTLLGTQYF.